This TCR beta chain came from a study of T-cell memory formation after mild COVID-19. Notes on the study in general: CD4+ bias marked clones expanding day 15 to 37, unlike balanced contracting clones.

TCRdb re-called the 5' RACE reads with MiXCR, one entry per CDR3 protein. The table includes about 110,000 distinct CDR3 sequences, about a sixth detected once. Germline loops: CDR1 SGDLS, CDR2 YYNGEE. Trimming left V 0 bases short and J 5 bases short, with 4 bases between. This CDR3 spans 12 amino acids. This clonotype appeared a few times. Its antigen is unidentified. This TCR was recovered from a man younger than 35 who had mild COVID-19 (a few samples of this study predate the infection). Cell type and time point are not known. The sample comprised PBMCs or a T cell subset sorted from them (not recorded which). This chain connects TRBV9 to TRBJ2-3; D is unclear. The CDR3 DNA follows: TGTGCCAGCAGCGTAGGAATAGATACGCAGTATTTT. Translation: CASSVGIDTQYF.